A single sample gave rise to the 14 T cell receptor beta chains below, sequenced in a study of Ad26.COV2.S vaccination and SARS-CoV-2 variants. Clones were read by immunoSEQ multiplex PCR, and TCRdb kept only the in-frame ones, dropping some. This sample has around 350,000 clones, with 90% to 95% found just once. The sequencing used peripheral blood, collected after recovery from COVID-19. Source of these receptors: a human donor who had recovered from COVID-19.

In this sample, this clone turned up once. V gene TRBV11-2 combines with J gene TRBJ2-5; D call uncertain. V shed 2 bases and J shed 4 bases, with 5 bases lying between them. The CDR3 consists of 12 residues. Germline lookup yields CDR1 SGHAT and CDR2 FQNNGV. The CDR3 DNA is TGTGCCAGCAGCTTAAGGAGAGAGACCCAGTACTTC. Protein sequence: CASSLRRETQYF.

This chain connects TRBV10-1 to TRBJ2-2; D tentatively reads TRBD1 or TRBD2 (5 bases each). The CDR3 spans 15 residues. The V gene's germline CDR1 is WNHNN and CDR2 SYGVQD (reference sequence). The V gene lost 3 bases and the J gene lost 2 bases, with 10 bases spanning the gap. The CDR3 bases are TGCGCCAGCAGTGAAGGGACCTTCAACACCGGGGAGCTGTTTTTT. Its protein is CASSEGTFNTGELFF.

In this sample, this clone turned up once. The genes are TRBV12-5 and TRBJ2-1; 8 nucleotides align to TRBD2. With 5 bases clipped from V and 6 bases from J, the junction kept 18 bases outside the gene matches. The CDR3 spans 18 residues. CDR1 and CDR2 (germline): LGHNT, FRNRAP. The CDR3 region is CASGPRTPRTSTVNEQFF. CDR3 DNA sequence: TGTGCTAGTGGTCCCCGAACCCCTAGGACTAGCACAGTCAATGAGCAGTTCTTC.

Only a few counts were recorded for this clone. The chain joins TRBV7-6 to TRBJ2-3, with a weak D call TRBD2 (7 bases). Trimming removed 4 bases from V and 1 base from J, with 12 bases in between. The CDR3 consists of 15 residues. The germline CDR1 and CDR2 sequences are SGHVS and FNYEAQ. CDR3 sequence reads: CASSWRGRGTDTQYF. The CDR3 DNA sequence: TGTGCCAGCAGCTGGCGGGGGCGAGGCACAGATACGCAGTATTTT. Based on the CDR3 plus reference TRBV7-6 and TRBJ2-3, the full variable domain is GAGVSQSPRYKVTKRGQDVALRCDPISGHVSLYWYRQALGQGPEFLTYFNYEAQQDKSGLPNDRFSAERPEGSISTLTIQRTEQRDSAMYRCASSWRGRGTDTQYFGPGTRLTVL.

This clone was recorded a few times. The genes are TRBV10-3 and TRBJ1-5; D call uncertain. V lost 8 bases, J lost 4 bases, and 12 bases lay in between. Per germline, CDR1 ENHRY and CDR2 SYGVKD. The CDR3 has 13 residues. This CDR3 is CAIQSGGNQPQHF. The DNA of the CDR3 is TGTGCCATCCAGTCGGGAGGTAATCAGCCCCAGCATTTT.

The J gene is TRBJ2-7, the V gene TRBV5-5; the match to TRBD1 covers 7 bases. From germline, CDR1 is SGHKS and CDR2 YYEKEE (reference sequence). V trimming: 6 bases; J trimming: 4 bases; junction bases outside the gene matches: 10. The CDR3 extends over 14 amino acids. This chain's CDR3 is CASMGVGGIYEQYF. The DNA for the CDR3 is TGTGCCAGCATGGGGGTAGGGGGCATTTACGAGCAGTACTTC.

The chain carries TRBV5-6 and TRBJ1-2, with 7 bases aligning to TRBD1. The CDR3 consists of 14 residues. The V gene's germline CDR1 is SGHDT and CDR2 YYEEEE. J gave up 8 bases and V 0 bases, and 7 bases lay outside the gene matches. The CDR3 protein is CASSLATGVGGYTF. The CDR3 DNA reads TGTGCCAGCAGCTTGGCCACAGGGGTTGGAGGCTACACCTTC.

The gene calls are TRBV12-3 or TRBV12-4 and TRBJ1-2; the D is unclear. CDR3 length: 13 amino acids. Trimming pared 0 bases from V and 1 base from J, leaving 3 bases between. DNA of the CDR3: TGTGCCAGCAGTTTAGCAGTTAACTATGGCTACACCTTC. Its translation is CASSLAVNYGYTF.

Points on this clone: The sample contains more than one DNA sequence encoding this CDR3. As DNA, the CDR3 is TGTGCCAGCAGTTACTCTACAGGGGGTAACTATGGCTACACCTTC. The encoded protein is CASSYSTGGNYGYTF. The chain links TRBV6-5 to TRBJ1-2; TRBD1 matches 8 bases. CDR3 length: 15 amino acids. CDR1 and CDR2 (germline): MNHEY, SVGAGI. J lost 1 base, V lost 0 bases, and 1 base had no gene match.

The chain joins TRBV10-2 to TRBJ2-1, with D tentatively TRBD2 (6 bases). The CDR3 is made up of 15 amino acids. Germline assignment: CDR1 WSHSY and CDR2 SAAADI. Trimming shortened V by 6 bases and J by 7 bases, and 19 bases separated the two germline ends. CDR3 protein: CASSDGDRELNEQFF. The CDR3 DNA is TGCGCCAGCAGCGACGGCGACCGGGAGTTAAATGAGCAGTTCTTC.

V usage is TRBV9 and J usage is TRBJ2-4; D may be TRBD1 or TRBD2 (5 bases each). The V and J ends lost 3 bases and 3 bases respectively, with 13 bases between them. CDR1 is SGDLS and CDR2 is YYNGEE in the germline V gene. The CDR3 sequence is 15 residues long. Written as DNA, the CDR3 is TGTGCCAGCAGCGCGTCATGGGGGAGCAAAAACATTCAGTACTTC. Protein sequence: CASSASWGSKNIQYF.

The chain has TRBV6-5 and TRBJ1-1; maybe TRBD1 (6 bases). V was cut by 5 bases and J by 4 bases, with 14 bases left in between. Germline assignment: CDR1 MNHEY and CDR2 SVGAGI. The CDR3 is 14 amino acids. The CDR3 here is CASSIQGWTTEAFF. Here the CDR3 DNA reads TGTGCCAGCAGTATACAGGGTTGGACCACTGAAGCTTTCTTT.

The chain joins TRBV12-3 or TRBV12-4 to TRBJ2-1; D might be TRBD2 (6 bases). Trimming shortened V by 10 bases and J by 9 bases, and 19 bases separated the two germline ends. The CDR3 loop spans 13 amino acids. The CDR3 bases are TGTGCCACCGCCCCCCCGGGGGTGGGTGAGCAGTTCTTC. It specifies CATAPPGVGEQFF.

This clone has only a few counts. The chain uses TRBV19 and TRBJ1-5, with D hard to call. Germline V gene lookup returns CDR1 LNHDA and CDR2 SQIVND (reference sequence). V was shortened by 5 bases and J by 7 bases, with 21 bases between the two germline ends. CDR3 length: 16 residues. This CDR3 is CASSSNRASGEQPQHF. CDR3 nucleotides: TGTGCCAGTAGTTCCAACCGGGCCAGCGGGGAGCAGCCCCAGCATTTT.